This passage covers 32 T cell receptor beta chains from one sample sequenced in a study of metastatic and nonmetastatic thyroid tumors. TCRdb ran MiXCR on the PCR reads. The repertoire holds approximately 31,000 clones, with 15% to 20% as singletons. All patients were treatment-naive before thyroid surgery. The sequenced sample consisted of blood. These receptors all stem from a female donor with papillary thyroid cancer or a benign thyroid nodule (not recorded which). Some clones in this sample may be carry-over from other donors' samples.

This clone has ten or more counts. V gene TRBV30 combines with J gene TRBJ1-2; no clear D. CDR1 is GTSNPN and CDR2 is SVGIG in the germline V gene (reference sequence). This CDR3 contains 12 residues. V was clipped by 3 bases and J by 6 bases, with 11 bases between them. The CDR3 bases are TGTGCCTGGAGCGCAACGACGGATGGCTACACCTTC. Amino acids: CAWSATTDGYTF.

Only one count was recorded for this clone. This chain joins TRBV9 and TRBJ2-6; D is perhaps TRBD1 or TRBD2 (5 bases each). Trimming cost V 4 bases and J 0 bases, with 11 bases left between them. CDR3 length: 16 amino acids. Germline V gene lookup returns CDR1 SGDLS and CDR2 YYNGEE. The CDR3 region is CASSTDGTSGANVLTF. The CDR3 nucleotides are TGTGCCAGCAGCACGGATGGGACCTCTGGGGCCAACGTCCTGACTTTC.

This clone was detected ten times or more. This sequence joins TRBV5-1 and TRBJ2-6, with TRBD2 as a possible D gene (6 bases). The CDR3 covers 16 residues. Germline CDR1 and CDR2: SGHRS and YFSETQ. V shed 7 bases and J shed 2 bases, with 16 bases lying between them. The CDR3 protein is CASSPTGGAGANVLTF. CDR3 nucleotides: TGCGCCAGCTCCCCAACCGGGGGAGCTGGGGCCAACGTCCTGACTTTC.

In this sample, this clone turned up many times. The V call is TRBV6-1, the J call TRBJ2-2; weak D call: TRBD1 (6 bases). The length of the CDR3 is 15 residues. Germline CDR1 is MNHNS and CDR2 is SASEGT. The V and J ends lost 5 bases and 5 bases respectively, with 15 bases between them. CDR3 amino acids: CASSTGMMGTGELFF. The DNA of the CDR3 is TGTGCCAGCAGTACAGGGATGATGGGGACCGGGGAGCTGTTTTTT.

This clone appeared many times. The chain carries TRBV19 and TRBJ1-5; 9 nucleotides line up with TRBD1. Germline V lookup: CDR1 LNHDA, CDR2 SQIVND (reference sequence). This CDR3 has 15 amino acids. With 5 bases clipped from V and 6 bases from J, the junction kept 8 bases outside the gene matches. The CDR3 reads CASSRDREAAQPQHF. CDR3 coding DNA: TGTGCCAGTAGTCGGGACAGGGAGGCAGCTCAGCCCCAGCATTTT.

This clone was counted many times. A much larger clone is a single base away; this may be a read error. The chain couples TRBV10-3 to TRBJ1-3, with a weak D call TRBD1 (6 bases). The germline V gene encodes CDR1 ENHRY and CDR2 SYGVKD. This CDR3 comprises 16 residues. CDR3 nucleotide sequence: TGTGCCATCAGTGGACGCATAGGGGGGGCTGGAAGCACCATATATTTT. Translating it yields CAISGRIGGAGSTIYF.

This clone was detected many times. The rearrangement uses TRBV19 and TRBJ1-5, with D unresolved. There are 12 residues in the CDR3. Trimming cost V 5 bases and J 8 bases, with 10 bases left between them. Looked up from germline, CDR1 is LNHDA and CDR2 is SQIVND (reference sequence). Here the CDR3 DNA reads TGTGCCAGTAGTCCTCTTTGGGAGCCCCAGCATTTT. Protein sequence: CASSPLWEPQHF.

This clone was seen a few times. J is TRBJ1-2 and V is TRBV28, with no clear D. V was pared by 7 bases and J by 10 bases, with 19 bases between. The germline CDR1 and CDR2 sequences are MDHEN and SYDVKM. The CDR3 covers 13 residues. In DNA, the CDR3 is TGTGCCAGCACCACCGGTTTACCTCCCGTCTACACCTTC. It specifies CASTTGLPPVYTF.

This rearrangement joins TRBV5-1 to TRBJ2-5, with TRBD1 as a possible D gene (5 bases). The CDR3 runs 16 residues. V was trimmed by 2 bases and J by 1 base, leaving 15 bases between them. Germline CDR1 and CDR2: SGHRS and YFSETQ. CDR3 protein: CASSFGRRRAQETQYF. CDR3 DNA sequence: TGCGCCAGCAGCTTTGGACGTCGCAGGGCCCAAGAGACCCAGTACTTC.

This clone was counted a few times. The chain recombines TRBV27 with TRBJ1-1; D unresolved. Germline assignment: CDR1 MNHEY and CDR2 SMNVEV (reference sequence). This CDR3 has 10 residues. The chain's CDR3 is CESYLPEAFF. CDR3 nucleotide sequence: TGTGAAAGCTATCTCCCGGAAGCTTTCTTT.

Only a few counts were recorded for this clone. V and J are TRBV6-1 and TRBJ2-3, with a possible D match to TRBD1 (6 bases). CDR1 and CDR2 from the germline V gene are MNHNS and SASEGT. Trimming left V 7 bases short and J 4 bases short, with 15 bases between. The CDR3 is 14 residues long. The CDR3 region has the DNA TGTGCCAGCACACAAGGGGGAGAGGCAGATACGCAGTATTTT. The encoded protein is CASTQGGEADTQYF.

The chain is built from TRBV11-2 and TRBJ2-7, with TRBD2 matching over 8 bases. Germline CDR1 and CDR2: SGHAT and FQNNGV. V dropped 1 base and J dropped 8; count of bases not matched to a gene: 16. The CDR3 loop spans 17 amino acids. CDR3 region: CASSLVSPPVGGGQQYF. In DNA, the CDR3 is TGTGCCAGCAGCTTAGTGTCCCCCCCGGTCGGCGGGGGGCAGCAGTACTTC.

This clone has a count of ten or more. This same CDR3 is encoded by further DNA sequences in the sample. The chain joins TRBV9 to TRBJ1-5, with D uncertain. The CDR3 consists of 14 residues. In germline, CDR1 is SGDLS, CDR2 YYNGEE. The V end was cut by 7 bases, the J end by 5 bases, with 16 bases between. In DNA, the CDR3 is TGTGCCAGCTACGTAGCTCGGGCGGATCAGCCCCAGCATTTT. Translated: CASYVARADQPQHF.

This chain joins TRBV3-1 and TRBJ1-1, with unresolved D. The CDR3 loop spans 14 amino acids. The germline V gene encodes CDR1 LGHDT and CDR2 YNNKEL (reference sequence). Trimming removed 1 base at V and 3 bases at J, with 9 bases between. The CDR3 nucleotides read TGTGCCAGCAGCCAAGTGAGGGTGCACACTGAAGCTTTCTTT. Encoded protein: CASSQVRVHTEAFF.

The chain links TRBV28 to TRBJ2-2; 14 bases fit TRBD2. CDR1 is MDHEN, CDR2 SYDVKM, per germline. The V segment lost 4 bases and the J segment 7 bases; nucleotides outside the gene matches: 5. This CDR3 is 16 amino acids long. The CDR3 bases are TGTGCCAGCAGTTCTGGACTAGCGGGAGGCGGCGGGGAGCTGTTTTTT. Translation gives CASSSGLAGGGGELFF. Variable domain in full (rest from reference TRBV28 and TRBJ2-2): DVKVTQSSRYLVKRTGEKVFLECVQDMDHENMFWYRQDPGLGLRLIYFSYDVKMKEKGDIPEGYSVSREKKERFSLILESASTNQTSMYLCASSSGLAGGGGELFFGEGSRLTVL.

Details on this clone: At one of its ends the junction is not consistent with the germline gene, which may arise from a read error. This chain uses TRBV6-1 with TRBJ2-1, with D possibly being TRBD1 (5 bases). Per germline, CDR1 MNHNS and CDR2 SASEGT. This CDR3 is 14 amino acids long. The CDR3 nucleotides are TGTGCCATTAGCCCCAGGGCAGTGGGCAATGAGCATTTCTTC. It translates to CAISPRAVGNEHFF.

This clone was seen repeatedly, ten times or more. The V call is TRBV5-1, the J call TRBJ1-2; 8 nucleotides match TRBD1. The CDR3 spans 15 residues. V lost 1 base and J lost 7; bases outside the gene matches: 9. Germline lookup yields CDR1 SGHRS and CDR2 YFSETQ. The chain's CDR3 is CASSLQGAASGGYTF. CDR3 sequence (DNA): TGCGCCAGCAGCTTGCAGGGGGCGGCCTCCGGTGGCTACACCTTC.

A remark on this clone: A much larger clone lies one base from this, so it may be a read error. The chain combines TRBV6-1 with TRBJ2-3, with D tentatively TRBD1 (5 bases). Germline CDR1 reads MNHNS; CDR2 reads SASEGT. The CDR3 length is 14 residues. The DNA for the CDR3 is TGTACCAGCACTGCACCCAGGGATGCAGATACGCAGTATTTT. This codes for CTSTAPRDADTQYF.

The table lists this clone with many counts. The chain combines TRBV28 with TRBJ1-4; a weak D match, TRBD1 (5 bases). Trimming stripped 5 bases from V and 0 bases from J, with 13 bases between. The germline V gene encodes CDR1 MDHEN and CDR2 SYDVKM. CDR3 length equals 16 residues. The CDR3 region has the DNA TGTGCCAGCAGTCTCCAGGGCCCTGCAACTAATGAAAAACTGTTTTTT. It specifies CASSLQGPATNEKLFF.

This clone is labeled medium-sized. The rearrangement joins TRBV6-1 to TRBJ2-2; D is undetermined. With 6 bases removed from V and 2 bases from J, the gap between germline ends came to 10 bases. This CDR3 region has 14 residues. Germline CDR1 reads MNHNS; CDR2 reads SASEGT. This CDR3 reads CASSPRANTGELFF. CDR3 nucleotide sequence: TGTGCCAGCAGCCCACGGGCCAACACCGGGGAGCTGTTTTTT.

This clone has at least ten counts. The V gene is TRBV12-3 or TRBV12-4, the J gene TRBJ1-4, with TRBD1 identical over 7 bases. V was pared by 6 bases and J by 7 bases, with 8 bases of the junction left unmatched. This CDR3 contains 14 residues. CDR3 bases: TGTGCCAGCAGCCAAGACAGGGCTATTGAAAAACTGTTTTTT. It encodes CASSQDRAIEKLFF.

For this clone: One end of the junction fails to match germline, which may point to a read error. This sequence joins TRBV28 and TRBJ1-2; maybe TRBD1 (6 bases). CDR3 length: 16 amino acids. Germline CDR1 is MDHEN and CDR2 is SYDVKM. The CDR3 nucleotides read TGTGCCACGGCAAAGCGACAGGCGCCCATTAACTATGTCTACACCTTC. Its translation is CATAKRQAPINYVYTF.

In this sample, this clone turned up many times. One junction end does not reproduce the germline sequence, and a read error may be involved. This chain links TRBV7-9 with TRBJ2-3; D is unclear. The germline CDR1 and CDR2 sequences are SEHNR and FQNEAQ (reference sequence). There are 14 residues in the CDR3. CDR3 DNA: TGTGTCAGCAGCCGTGCCGAAAACTTAAATACGCAGTATTTT. It specifies CVSSRAENLNTQYF.

This clone showed up many times. The rearrangement links TRBV27 to TRBJ1-2; weak D call: TRBD1 (5 bases). The CDR3 loop spans 15 amino acids. Germline CDR1 and CDR2: MNHEY and SMNVEV (reference sequence). Trimming stripped 3 bases from V and 4 bases from J, with 15 bases between. The CDR3 region is CASSFAGGGGYGYTF. CDR3 bases: TGTGCCAGCAGTTTTGCTGGGGGAGGTGGCTATGGCTACACCTTC.

A note on this clone: A clone one base away is much larger, so this may be a read error. This sample includes further DNA sequences coding for the same CDR3. The J gene is TRBJ1-1, the V gene TRBV4-2, with D possibly being TRBD1 (6 bases). This CDR3 has 15 residues. Germline V gives CDR1 LGHNA, CDR2 YNFKEQ. The CDR3, as DNA: TGTGCCAGCAGCCAAGACCCGGGAAGGGACACCGAAGCTTTCTTT. Its translation is CASSQDPGRDTEAFF.

This clone was observed at least ten times. The V and J genes are TRBV12-3 or TRBV12-4 and TRBJ2-2, with TRBD2 matching 10 bases. The CDR3 spans 17 residues. Germline trimming cut 6 bases from V and 4 bases from J; bases unmatched to any gene: 11. The CDR3 nucleotides read TGTGCCAGCAGCCATGTCGTCAGCGGGAGGGTCACCGGGGAGCTGTTTTTT. Protein: CASSHVVSGRVTGELFF.

There are many counts of this clone. The rearrangement joins TRBV27 to TRBJ1-1, with a possible D match to TRBD1 (6 bases). CDR1 is MNHEY and CDR2 is SMNVEV in the germline V gene (reference sequence). CDR3 size: 14 residues. V lost 5 bases, J lost 5 bases, and 15 bases lay in between. The CDR3 reads CASSATGRRTEAFF. CDR3 DNA: TGTGCCAGCAGTGCAACAGGGCGCAGGACTGAAGCTTTCTTT.

This clone was counted at least ten times. This chain connects TRBV28 to TRBJ2-7, with 9 bases identical to TRBD1. Looked up from germline, CDR1 is MDHEN and CDR2 is SYDVKM. This CDR3 comprises 15 residues. The trim removed 1 base at V and 2 bases at J, leaving 3 bases unmatched. CDR3 protein: CASSLLGQGPYEQYF. Here the CDR3 DNA reads TGTGCCAGCAGTTTATTGGGACAGGGTCCCTACGAGCAGTACTTC.

This clone was found many times. The chain has TRBV20-1 and TRBJ1-1; the match to TRBD1 covers 7 bases. The germline V gene encodes CDR1 DFQATT and CDR2 SNEGSKA (reference sequence). J gave up 2 bases and V 1 base, and 13 bases lay outside the gene matches. The CDR3 extends over 17 amino acids. The CDR3 nucleotides read TGCAGTGCTAGAGCTCCGGGACAGCTCAAGCCAAACACTGAAGCTTTCTTT. As protein: CSARAPGQLKPNTEAFF.

Ten or more counts support this clone. This chain joins TRBV30 and TRBJ1-4; unclear D gene. The ends were cut back, 6 bases at V and 8 bases at J, with 16 bases in the middle. The CDR3 sequence is 13 residues long. The germline CDR1 and CDR2 sequences are GTSNPN and SVGIG (reference sequence). The CDR3 DNA follows: TGTGCCTGCGCAAGGGCCCGTGGGGAAAAACTGTTTTTT. Its protein product is CACARARGEKLFF.

Notes on this clone: Its ends do not fully match the called genes, so a read error is possible. J is TRBJ1-1 and V is TRBV6-2 or TRBV6-3; no clear D. The CDR3 contains 13 residues. The germline V gene has CDR1 MNHEY and CDR2 SVGEGT. The CDR3 sequence: CASNYAPDTEAFF. CDR3 bases: TGTGCGAGCAATTACGCCCCAGACACTGAAGCTTTCTTT.

V usage is TRBV7-2 and J usage is TRBJ2-7; TRBD2 agrees at 8 bases. This CDR3 is built from 13 residues. The trim removed 5 bases at V and 4 bases at J, leaving 4 bases unmatched. CDR1 SGHTA and CDR2 FQGNSA come from the germline V gene. The CDR3 DNA is TGTGCCAGCAGCACTTCGGGGGGGTACGAGCAGTACGTC. This codes for CASSTSGGYEQYV.